This T cell receptor beta chain appears in the sequencing data of a study of T cell changes during pregnancy in multiple sclerosis. This CDR3 is built from 16 residues. Germline assignment: CDR1 LNHDA and CDR2 SQIVND (reference sequence). Trimming cost V 6 bases and J 5 bases; bases outside gene matches: 15. The data were produced by immunoSEQ multiplex PCR, yet TCRdb's version contains in-frame clones alone and is incomplete. The table lists over 55,000 clones, roughly 92% of them singletons. This sample comprised CD8+ T cells from peripheral blood mononuclear cells, obtained in the third trimester of pregnancy. This receptor was taken from a female donor in good health, enrolled as a control in a pregnancy study. This chain connects TRBV19 to TRBJ2-7, with 8 bases lining up with TRBD1. CDR3 region: CASSRFIRDRSHEQYF. The CDR3 region has the DNA TGTGCCAGTAGCCGATTTATCCGGGACAGGAGCCACGAGCAGTACTTC.